This TCR beta chain is drawn from a study of cytomegalovirus exposure and HLA in healthy donors. The CDR3 sequence is 16 residues long. Per the germline V gene, CDR1 is KGHSH and CDR2 is LQKENI. V was clipped by 7 bases and J by 1 base, with 14 bases between them. Findings and limits, study-wide: CMV antigen specificity of a few CMV-associated chains was confirmed in vitro.

About this clone itself: Antigen: not known.

The primer mix had 60 Vbeta and 13 Jbeta primers. This table comes from immunoSEQ multiplex PCR, and its TCRdb copy is limited to in-frame clones, with some not included. The sample lists 150,000 or so clones, 76% occurring once. The clonotype was recovered from a male donor in good health and CMV-seronegative. The chain has TRBV18 and TRBJ2-6; tentative D call: TRBD1 (5 bases). Sequenced input: PBMCs. CDR3 in amino acids: CASFTLKGSGANVLTF. CDR3 nucleotides: TGTGCCAGCTTTACCCTAAAGGGGTCTGGGGCCAACGTCCTGACTTTC.